Listed below are T cell receptor beta chains from one sample, sequenced in a study of shared clonotypes between healthy human individuals. Profiled with immunoSEQ multiplex PCR; TCRdb holds only in-frame clones, not every one. In the table there are under 1,900,000 clones, about 98.5% of which are singletons. Sequencing was carried out using naive CD4+ T cells sorted from blood. The receptors were gathered from a man aged 30 to 45 in good health. CDR3s include the opening cysteine and the closing phenylalanine or tryptophan. D genes are given only for firm matches. Not every row has a clone size; where given, it reads once, few, many or a size class.

J | size | D | V | DNA | CDR3
TRBJ1-3 | - | TRBD1 | TRBV28 | TGTGCCAGCAAAGGGACAGGCGGGAACACCATATATTTT | CASKGTGGNTIYF
TRBJ2-7 | - | TRBD2 | TRBV5-1 | TGCGCCAGCAGCTTTACTAGCGGGGTTTACGAGCAGTACTTC | CASSFTSGVYEQYF
TRBJ2-7 | once | - | TRBV10-1 | TGCGCCAGCAGTGCCTCGAGGTTCGGCTACGAGCAGTACTTC | CASSASRFGYEQYF
TRBJ1-3 | - | TRBD1 | TRBV10-3 | TGTGCCAGCACCGGGACAGTGAAAAGCTCTGGAAACACCATATATTTT | CASTGTVKSSGNTIYF
TRBJ2-5 | - | TRBD2 | TRBV4-2 | TGTGCCAGCAGCCTGAAGGGCACTAGCGTGACCCTGGAGACCCAGTACTTC | CASSLKGTSVTLETQYF
TRBJ2-3 | - | - | TRBV5-1 | TGCGCCAGCAGCTTGGAGTCGCGGGACGAGGGTACGCAGTATTTT | CASSLESRDEGTQYF
TRBJ2-3 | - | - | TRBV2 | TGTGCGGGGGCCCTTAGCACAGATACGCAGTATTTT | CAGALSTDTQYF
TRBJ2-7 | - | - | TRBV6-1 | TGTGCCAGCAGTGAAGCAGGACTAGAGCAGTACTTC | CASSEAGLEQYF
TRBJ1-2 | once | - | TRBV5-4 | TGTGCCAGCAGCGCCCCCATGGGGGACTATGGCTACACCTTC | CASSAPMGDYGYTF
TRBJ2-7 | - | - | TRBV4-3 | TGCGCCAGCAGCCAAGATGCCCTAGCCCACGAGCAGTACTTC | CASSQDALAHEQYF
TRBJ2-5 | - | - | TRBV28 | TGTGCCAGCAGCGCCAGGGGCGGACAAGAGACCCAGTACTTC | CASSARGGQETQYF
TRBJ2-1 | - | TRBD2 | TRBV9 | TGTGCCAGCAGCGTCGGACTAGCGGCTCCCAATGAGCAGTTCTTC | CASSVGLAAPNEQFF
TRBJ1-5 | - | - | TRBV6-6 | TGTGCCAGCAGTTACTCTACGTCGGGGTGGCGTCAGCCCCAGCATTTT | CASSYSTSGWRQPQHF
TRBJ1-4 | - | TRBD1 | TRBV29-1 | TGCAGCGTGTGGACAGGGGAGGAAAAACTGTTTTTT | CSVWTGEEKLFF
TRBJ1-1 | once | - | TRBV5-1 | TGCGCCAGCAGGAGCGGGGAGGACACTGAAGCTTTCTTT | CASRSGEDTEAFF
TRBJ2-2 | once | - | TRBV9 | TGTGCCAGCAGCGTAGGTCCCCGCGTGAACACCGGGGAGCTGTTTTTT | CASSVGPRVNTGELFF
TRBJ1-4 | - | TRBD1 | TRBV18 | TGTGCCAGCTCACCACGTGGCCCGGGACAGGGCGGTGAAAAACTGTTTTTT | CASSPRGPGQGGEKLFF
TRBJ2-1 | once | - | TRBV5-6 | TGTGCCAGCAGCTTGGGGTTATTGGGGCAGTTCTTC | CASSLGLLGQFF
TRBJ2-5 | - | - | TRBV28 | TGTGCCAGCAGTCGAACCCCCGGCACCAAAGAGACCCAGTACTTC | CASSRTPGTKETQYF
TRBJ2-1 | - | - | TRBV29-1 | TGCAGCGTTGCTGTAGGCAATGAGCAGTTCTTC | CSVAVGNEQFF
TRBJ2-3 | - | TRBD2 | TRBV27 | TGTGCCAGCAGTCCCTTAGCGGGAGGTACCACAGATACGCAGTATTTT | CASSPLAGGTTDTQYF
TRBJ1-2 | - | - | TRBV5-1 | TGCGCCAGCAGCGGGCTAGCTAACTATGGCTACACCTTC | CASSGLANYGYTF
TRBJ2-1 | - | - | TRBV7-2 | TGTGCCAGCAGCTTAGACAGGATAGGTAATGAGCAGTTCTTC | CASSLDRIGNEQFF
TRBJ2-5 | - | - | TRBV2 | TGTGCCAGCAGCGACCGGACAGTCCAAGAGACCCAGTACTTC | CASSDRTVQETQYF
TRBJ2-4 | - | - | TRBV13 | TGTGCCAGCAGCCCTGACCTTAGAACGCCGCTGTCCATTCAGTACTTC | CASSPDLRTPLSIQYF
TRBJ2-7 | - | - | TRBV18 | TGTGCCAGCTCACCAGGGACTTACTACGAGCAGTACTTC | CASSPGTYYEQYF
TRBJ2-7 | - | TRBD1 | TRBV6-6 | TGTGCCAGCACTTGGGACAGGGAGTCCTACGAGCAGTACTTC | CASTWDRESYEQYF
TRBJ2-7 | - | - | TRBV18 | TGTGCCAGCTCACGAGGCGACCCCTACGAGCAGTACTTC | CASSRGDPYEQYF
TRBJ1-2 | - | - | TRBV30 | TGTGCCTGGAGTGTAGGCGGCCTGGGCTACACCTTC | CAWSVGGLGYTF
TRBJ1-5 | - | - | TRBV6-1 | TGTGCCAGCATGCCACCAGAGGGGGTAGGTCAGCCCCAGCATTTT | CASMPPEGVGQPQHF
TRBJ1-4 | - | TRBD1 | TRBV7-8 | TGTGCCAGCAGCCCTGACAGGGTCTCGGCAACTAATGAAAAACTGTTTTTT | CASSPDRVSATNEKLFF
TRBJ2-5 | - | - | TRBV29-1 | TGCAGCGTTGAAGATCCAGGCGGTCAAGAGACCCAGTACTTC | CSVEDPGGQETQYF
TRBJ2-7 | - | - | TRBV28 | TGTGCCAGCAGACCCAGGTGGTTACCCGGACAGAGTACCTACGAGCAGTACTTC | CASRPRWLPGQSTYEQYF
TRBJ2-7 | - | - | TRBV28 | TGTGCCAGCAGTTTGGGGGTAGGGGAAGAGCAGTACTTC | CASSLGVGEEQYF
TRBJ2-5 | - | TRBD1 | TRBV7-8 | TGTGCCAGCAGCTCCCGACAGGGCCAAGAGACCCAGTACTTC | CASSSRQGQETQYF
TRBJ1-4 | - | TRBD1 | TRBV28 | TGTGCCAGCAACCCTCCCGGGACAGGGATCGTAAAACTGTTTTTT | CASNPPGTGIVKLFF
TRBJ2-5 | - | TRBD2 | TRBV7-2 | TGTGCCAGCAGCTTACTTGGACTAGCGATGTTACAAGAGACCCAGTACTTC | CASSLLGLAMLQETQYF
TRBJ2-7 | - | - | TRBV21-1 | TGTGCCGGGACCTCACGCAGACCCCGACTCAGGAGCTACGAGCAGTACTTC | CAGTSRRPRLRSYEQYF
TRBJ2-1 | - | - | TRBV11-3 | TGTGCCAGCAGCTCAAATAGGGGCCCCAATGAGCAGTTCTTC | CASSSNRGPNEQFF
TRBJ1-1 | - | - | TRBV7-9 | TGTGCCAGCAGCATCTCAAACACTGAAGCTTTCTTT | CASSISNTEAFF
TRBJ1-2 | - | - | TRBV5-4 | TGTGCCAGCAGCTTGCGGGGGGACCTATATGGCTACACCTTC | CASSLRGDLYGYTF
TRBJ2-4 | - | TRBD2 | TRBV6-5 | TGTGCCAGCAGAACCCCACGGGGGGGGGCCTACATTCAGTACTTC | CASRTPRGGAYIQYF
TRBJ2-3 | - | TRBD1 | TRBV28 | TGTGCCAGCACCATCGTCCAGGGGGCCTACACAGATACGCAGTATTTT | CASTIVQGAYTDTQYF
TRBJ1-2 | - | TRBD1 | TRBV5-1 | TGCGCCAGCAGCTGGGATAGGACAGGGGGTGGCTACACCTTC | CASSWDRTGGGYTF
TRBJ2-7 | - | - | TRBV7-2 | TGTGCCAGCAGCTTAGTCTCAGGGGACACCGAGCAGTACTTC | CASSLVSGDTEQYF
TRBJ2-7 | - | - | TRBV28 | TGTGCCACACGGGGGGGACAGGGCTACGAGCAGTACTTC | CATRGGQGYEQYF
TRBJ2-1 | - | TRBD1 | TRBV9 | TGTGCCAGCAGCCCCCGACAGGGAACCTACAATGAGCAGTTCTTC | CASSPRQGTYNEQFF
TRBJ2-1 | - | - | TRBV6-1 | TGTGCCAGCAGTACTCCCCGGGAGTATGAGCAGTTCTTC | CASSTPREYEQFF
TRBJ2-5 | - | TRBD1 | TRBV2 | TGTGCCAGCAGTGAAGGGGGACAGGGAAAAGAGACCCAGTACTTC | CASSEGGQGKETQYF
TRBJ2-7 | - | TRBD2 | TRBV5-4 | TGTGCCAGCAGCTTGGCGAGCGGGAGGAACGAGCAGTACTTC | CASSLASGRNEQYF
TRBJ2-7 | - | - | TRBV2 | TGTGCCAGCAATGGGTACGACGAGCAGTACTTC | CASNGYDEQYF
TRBJ1-2 | - | - | TRBV7-2 | TGTGCCAGCAGCTTGGAGCGGCTGAACTATGGCTACACCTTC | CASSLERLNYGYTF
TRBJ1-4 | - | - | TRBV6-5 | TGTGCCAGCAGTTCACCCACAGGAGGTGGTGAAAAACTGTTTTTT | CASSSPTGGGEKLFF
TRBJ2-7 | once | TRBD1 | TRBV7-2 | TGTGCCAGCAGCCCCGACAGGGCCGGGTCCTACGAGCAGTACTTC | CASSPDRAGSYEQYF
TRBJ2-3 | - | - | TRBV7-2 | TGTGCCCAAACTACCTTAGCGGATACGCAGTATTTT | CAQTTLADTQYF
TRBJ1-1 | - | - | TRBV7-2 | TGTGCCACCAAGGTCGGTGGAGCTTTCTTT | CATKVGGAFF